The 23 T cell receptor beta chains reported below all come from one sample, sequenced in a study of beta chain features in type 1 diabetes. No cognate antigen is known for these TCRs. Findings of the study overall: When Type 1 diabetes patients were examined, their TCRB CDR3s proved moderately but significantly shorter in all four CD4+ subsets.

The whole isolated RNA underwent reverse transcription, so sequencing captured expressed TCRB transcripts. Clones were read by immunoSEQ multiplex PCR, and TCRdb kept only the in-frame ones, dropping some. The sample lists about 180,000 clones, 7.8% occurring once. The sample consisted of central memory CD4+ T cells from blood. The receptors were sampled from a woman in her thirties or forties with type 1 diabetes.

This clone was seen many times. This chain joins TRBV28 and TRBJ1-2, with D tentatively TRBD1 (5 bases). Germline CDR1 is MDHEN and CDR2 is SYDVKM. Trimming cost V 3 bases and J 11 bases, with 16 bases left between them. This CDR3 region has 13 residues. CDR3 in amino acids: CASSFFGQGGYTF. The CDR3 coding sequence is TGTGCCAGCAGTTTCTTCGGGCAGGGAGGTTACACCTTC.

This clone was seen only a few times. The CDR3 DNA follows: TGTGCCAGTAGTATTCGGACAGGGAGAGGTCACAATGAGCAGTTCTTC. Translated, it gives CASSIRTGRGHNEQFF. The V gene is TRBV19, the J gene TRBJ2-1; 8 bases agree with TRBD1. The CDR3 has 16 amino acids. V shed 3 bases and J 5 bases; nucleotides not matched to a gene: 9. Germline V lookup: CDR1 LNHDA, CDR2 SQIVND (reference sequence).

This clone was counted only a few times. The chain uses TRBV25-1 and TRBJ2-5; the match to TRBD1 covers 8 bases. The CDR3 is 16 amino acids. Germline CDR1 is MGHDK and CDR2 is SYGVNS. J lost 2 bases, V lost 0 bases, and 5 bases had no gene match. CDR3 in amino acids: CASSEYQGAGQETQYF. CDR3 nucleotides: TGTGCCAGCAGTGAATATCAGGGGGCGGGGCAAGAGACCCAGTACTTC.

There are a few counts of this clone. V and J are TRBV6-6 and TRBJ1-2, with 8 bases aligning to TRBD1. The CDR3 length is 14 residues. In germline, CDR1 is MNHNY, CDR2 SVGAGI (reference sequence). V lost 2 bases, J lost 8 bases, and 7 bases stayed unmatched. The CDR3: CASSYGEGTGGYTF. Here the CDR3 DNA reads TGTGCCAGCAGTTACGGGGAGGGGACAGGCGGCTACACCTTC.

Remarks on this clone: The junction shows a germline mismatch at one end, possibly a read error. This chain uses TRBV4-1 with TRBJ1-5; TRBD1 matches 8 bases. Germline lookup yields CDR1 MGHRA and CDR2 YSYEKL. This CDR3 is built from 16 residues. The CDR3 sequence is CASSQAVGQGHQPQHF. Written as DNA, the CDR3 is TGTGCCAGCAGCCAGGCCGTAGGACAGGGTCATCAGCCCCAGCATTTT.

This clone was counted only a few times. The chain employs TRBV5-1 and TRBJ2-2; possible D gene TRBD1, 6 bases. The CDR3 runs 14 residues. V was trimmed by 1 base and J by 3 bases, leaving 7 bases between them. Looked up from germline, CDR1 is SGHRS and CDR2 is YFSETQ. The CDR3 DNA is TGCGCCAGCAGCTTGCAGGGGTACACCGGGGAGCTGTTTTTT. Protein: CASSLQGYTGELFF.

This chain joins TRBV2 and TRBJ1-5, with TRBD1 as a possible D gene (6 bases). The CDR3 runs 12 residues. The ends were cut back, 11 bases at V and 6 bases at J, with 14 bases in the middle. Germline CDR1 SNHLY, CDR2 FYNNEI. CDR3 in amino acids: CAGRTEGQPQHF. Written as DNA, the CDR3 is TGTGCCGGTAGGACAGAAGGTCAGCCCCAGCATTTT.

The chain uses TRBV18 and TRBJ1-5; no clear D gene. Germline V lookup: CDR1 KGHSH, CDR2 LQKENI. The CDR3 runs to 15 residues. Trimming left V 3 bases short and J 1 base short, with 10 bases between. The CDR3 DNA reads TGTGCCAGCTCACCGTCGAGGGTGAGCAATCAGCCCCAGCATTTT. It is translated as CASSPSRVSNQPQHF.

The chain couples TRBV6-6 to TRBJ1-2, with a weak D call TRBD1 (5 bases). V lost 7 bases and J 3 bases, leaving 9 bases between the germline ends. There are 12 residues in the CDR3. The germline V gene encodes CDR1 MNHNY and CDR2 SVGAGI (reference sequence). The CDR3 here is CASTGNDYGYTF. For the CDR3, the DNA is TGTGCCAGCACAGGGAATGACTATGGCTACACCTTC.

This rearrangement joins TRBV19 to TRBJ1-2; the D is unclear. V was clipped by 6 bases and J by 4 bases, with 15 bases between them. Germline V CDR1 and CDR2: LNHDA, SQIVND (reference sequence). The CDR3 runs to 14 residues. CDR3 nucleotides: TGTGCCAGTAGGGACTCAGCTGCGCTCTATGGCTACACCTTC. Its translation: CASRDSAALYGYTF.

This sequence joins TRBV2 and TRBJ1-5; no definite D call. CDR3 length equals 15 residues. Looked up from germline, CDR1 is SNHLY and CDR2 is FYNNEI. V was pared by 2 bases and J by 2 bases, with 10 bases between. CDR3 loop: CASSERSSRNQPQHF. As DNA, the CDR3 is TGTGCCAGCAGTGAAAGGAGTAGTCGCAATCAGCCCCAGCATTTT.

This clone has just a few counts. In DNA form, the CDR3 reads TGCGCCAGCAGCCAAGACGGCGGACAGGGGAGGGCCGGGGAGCTGTTTTTT. As protein: CASSQDGGQGRAGELFF. The genes are TRBV4-1 and TRBJ2-2; TRBD1 aligns across 9 bases. The germline V gene encodes CDR1 MGHRA and CDR2 YSYEKL. This CDR3 is 17 amino acids long. Trimming at V came to 0 bases and at J to 6 bases, leaving 8 bases not matched to a gene.

This clone came up a few times. V gene TRBV29-1 combines with J gene TRBJ2-1; no clear D. Germline assignment: CDR1 SQVTM and CDR2 ANQGSEA. This CDR3 region has 13 residues. The V end lost 6 bases, the J end lost 0 bases, and 9 bases lay between the germline ends. CDR3 loop: CSVSRSSYNEQFF. Here the CDR3 DNA reads TGCAGCGTATCGCGTAGCTCCTACAATGAGCAGTTCTTC.

This chain joins TRBV5-5 and TRBJ1-1; D gene unclear. Trimming left V 2 bases short and J 6 bases short, with 8 bases between. The CDR3 runs 12 residues. Germline V lookup: CDR1 SGHKS, CDR2 YYEKEE (reference sequence). The CDR3 spells CASSLEKAEAFF. Here the CDR3 DNA reads TGTGCCAGCAGCTTAGAGAAAGCTGAAGCTTTCTTT.

The J gene is TRBJ1-1, the V gene TRBV4-3, with D possibly matching TRBD1 (5 bases). The CDR3 loop spans 12 amino acids. V dropped 3 bases and J dropped 8 bases, with 10 bases sitting between them. Germline lookup yields CDR1 LGHNA and CDR2 YSLEER. In nucleotides, the CDR3 is TGCGCCAGCAGCCACCCCGACAGCGAAGCTTTCTTT. Translated: CASSHPDSEAFF.

This clone was observed at least ten times. This sample includes further DNA sequences coding for the same CDR3. This chain uses TRBV15 with TRBJ1-2; no clear D gene. Trimming took off 0 bases at V and 5 bases at J, with 10 bases between the two ends. The CDR3 contains 14 residues. Germline CDR1 reads LNHNV; CDR2 reads YYDKDF (reference sequence). The CDR3 coding sequence is TGTGCCACCAGCAGAGATCAAGGAGGGTATGGCTACACCTTC. The encoded protein is CATSRDQGGYGYTF.

About this clone: The germline gene is not matched at one end of the junction; a read error may be the cause. This sequence joins TRBV28 and TRBJ1-6; D is ambiguous. Germline V lookup: CDR1 MDHEN, CDR2 SYDVKM. This CDR3 is 13 amino acids long. The chain's CDR3 is CASSLDRDSPLHF. The CDR3, as DNA: TGTGCCAGCAGTTTGGACCGGGATTCGCCCCTCCACTTT.

This clone was detected only a few times. The chain combines TRBV6-6 with TRBJ2-1; 8 bases are a match to TRBD2. This CDR3 spans 13 amino acids. Germline V gene data show CDR1 as MNHNY and CDR2 as SVGAGI (reference sequence). With 7 bases clipped from V and 5 bases from J, the junction kept 4 bases outside the gene matches. CDR3 region: CASISGRNNEQFF. CDR3 DNA sequence: TGTGCCAGCATAAGCGGGAGAAACAATGAGCAGTTCTTC.

This clone has ten or more counts. The chain uses TRBV19 and TRBJ1-5; 9 positions match TRBD1. CDR3 size: 15 residues. CDR1 and CDR2 from the germline V gene are LNHDA and SQIVND (reference sequence). With 4 bases clipped from V and 2 bases from J, the junction kept 3 bases outside the gene matches. CDR3: CASSKTGGGNQPQHF. The CDR3 DNA reads as TGTGCCAGTAGTAAGACAGGGGGTGGCAATCAGCCCCAGCATTTT.

This clone appeared a few times. The rearrangement uses TRBV30 and TRBJ2-3; 9 nucleotides agree with TRBD1. The CDR3 is made up of 14 amino acids. V was pared by 3 bases and J by 5 bases, with 6 bases of the junction left unmatched. Germline lookup yields CDR1 GTSNPN and CDR2 SVGIG (reference sequence). The CDR3 bases are TGTGCCTGGAGAAGTACAGGGGGCGGAGATACGCAGTATTTT. As protein: CAWRSTGGGDTQYF. The full variable domain, in which reference TRBV30 and TRBJ2-3 provide the parts outside the CDR3, is SQTIHQWPATLVQPVGSPLSLECTVEGTSNPNLYWYRQAAGRGLQLLFYSVGIGQISSEVPQNLSASRPQDRQFILSSKKLLLSDSGFYLCAWRSTGGGDTQYFGPGTRLTVL.

The CDR3 protein is CASSMGGYEQYF. CDR3 coding DNA: TGTGCCAGCAGTATGGGGGGATACGAGCAGTACTTC. The chain recombines TRBV11-2 with TRBJ2-7, with a possible D match to TRBD2 (6 bases). The CDR3 has 12 amino acids. V was cut by 6 bases and J by 4 bases, with 10 bases left in between. CDR1 and CDR2 from the germline V gene are SGHAT and FQNNGV.

The rearrangement uses TRBV5-1 and TRBJ2-2, with 7 bases fitting TRBD1. Germline V CDR1 and CDR2: SGHRS, YFSETQ. Unmatched junction bases numbered 5, after V lost 4 bases and J lost 2 bases. This CDR3 is 15 amino acids long. The CDR3 reads CASSRDSVNTGELFF. CDR3 coding DNA: TGCGCCAGCAGCCGGGACAGCGTTAACACCGGGGAGCTGTTTTTT.

V usage is TRBV30 and J usage is TRBJ2-5; TRBD2 agrees at 9 bases. In germline, CDR1 is GTSNPN, CDR2 SVGIG (reference sequence). The CDR3 has 16 residues. The J segment lost 5 bases and the V segment lost 5 bases, leaving 15 bases of the junction unmatched. CDR3 residues: CAWDRHLAGRVETQYF. As DNA, the CDR3 is TGTGCCTGGGATAGACATCTAGCGGGAAGGGTTGAGACCCAGTACTTC.